What follows are 20 T cell receptor beta chains derived from one specimen sequenced in a study of T-cell reconstitution after alpha-beta-depleted transplantation in children. TCRbeta library construction was performed incorporating unique molecular identifiers. TCRdb re-derived calls from the PCR reads in MiXCR, one entry per CDR3 protein. The repertoire includes fewer than 550,000 distinct CDR3 sequences, roughly 11% of them detected once, and 5% to 6.5% sits in the top ten. The input for sequencing was PBMCs from the stem cell graft donor, taken from the stem cell graft. Every receptor here comes from a human donor who donated a stem cell graft to a child with acute myeloid leukemia.

To note about this clonotype: One end of the junction varies from germline; a read error may be responsible. The gene calls are TRBV30 and TRBJ1-1, with D possibly matching TRBD1 (5 bases). Germline CDR1 and CDR2: GTSNPN and SVGIG (reference sequence). This CDR3 spans 13 amino acids. The CDR3 is CAWIRQINTAAFF. CDR3 bases: TGTGCCTGGATCAGACAGATAAACACTGCAGCTTTCTTT.

This clonotype was counted a few times. This chain joins TRBV5-1 and TRBJ2-7; D remains unclear. Trimming took off 7 bases at V and 5 bases at J, with 7 bases between the two ends. CDR3 length equals 10 residues. CDR1 and CDR2 from the germline V gene are SGHRS and YFSETQ. DNA of the CDR3: TGCGCCAGCTCTATGAACGAGCAGTACGTC. Translating gives CASSMNEQYV.

In its sample, this clonotype was seen a few times. The chain is built from TRBV20-1 and TRBJ2-7; possible D gene TRBD2, 6 bases. Germline V gene data show CDR1 as DFQATT and CDR2 as SNEGSKA (reference sequence). This CDR3 comprises 14 residues. Deletions cut 6 bases from V and 4 bases from J, with 19 bases between. This CDR3 reads CSANSGGANYEQYF. DNA for the CDR3: TGCAGTGCAAATAGCGGAGGAGCTAATTACGAGCAGTACTTC.

This clonotype was observed a handful of times. V gene TRBV4-1 combines with J gene TRBJ2-1; TRBD1 is a possible D gene (6 bases). There are 13 residues in the CDR3. The germline V gene has CDR1 MGHRA and CDR2 YSYEKL. Trimming pared 8 bases from V and 7 bases from J, leaving 15 bases between. The CDR3 sequence is CASGKEGGNEQFF. The DNA for the CDR3 is TGCGCCAGCGGAAAAGAAGGGGGAAATGAGCAGTTCTTC.

This clonotype was seen many times. This rearrangement joins TRBV7-6 to TRBJ2-1; TRBD1 is a possible D gene (6 bases). Trimming removed 6 bases from V and 5 bases from J, with 14 bases in between. The CDR3 covers 14 residues. The V gene's germline CDR1 is SGHVS and CDR2 FNYEAQ. The CDR3 reads CASSPVRGNNEQFF. The CDR3 nucleotides are TGTGCCAGCAGTCCCGTGAGGGGGAACAATGAGCAGTTCTTC.

This clonotype was counted at least ten times. The chain links TRBV11-2 to TRBJ2-3, with TRBD2 identical over 10 bases. The CDR3 has 18 amino acids. V was pared by 2 bases and J by 0 bases, with 8 bases of the junction left unmatched. Germline V gene sequence: CDR1 SGHAT, CDR2 FQNNGV. CDR3 nucleotide sequence: TGTGCCAGCAGCTTAACAAGCGGGGGGGCGGATAGCACAGATACGCAGTATTTT. Amino acids: CASSLTSGGADSTDTQYF.

The chain has TRBV20-1 and TRBJ2-5; D gene uncertain. CDR1 DFQATT and CDR2 SNEGSKA come from the germline V gene (reference sequence). Trimming took 0 bases from V and 7 from J, leaving 6 bases between them. The length of the CDR3 is 11 residues. The CDR3, as DNA: TGCAGTGCTAGAGACGGTAGGACCCAGTACTTC. Translating gives CSARDGRTQYF.

Only a few counts were recorded for this clonotype. The chain employs TRBV5-6 and TRBJ2-7; 9 bases map to TRBD1. With V trimmed by 3 bases and J by 7 bases, 8 bases remained unmatched. There are 14 residues in the CDR3. Germline V CDR1 and CDR2: SGHDT, YYEEEE. The CDR3 DNA reads as TGTGCCAGCAGCTCCACAGGGGGCCGAAGAGAGCAGTACGTC. Its protein product is CASSSTGGRREQYV.

This clonotype has more than one count but fewer than ten. CDR3 coding DNA: TGTGCCAGCAGCTTCGAAAATCTGACAAGCTCCTACGAGCAGTACTTC. The encoded protein is CASSFENLTSSYEQYF. This rearrangement joins TRBV7-9 to TRBJ2-7, with unresolved D. Trimming stripped 3 bases from V and 0 bases from J, with 15 bases between. Germline-derived CDR1 and CDR2 are SEHNR and FQNEAQ (reference sequence). The length of the CDR3 is 16 residues.

The sample holds a few counts of this clonotype. The V call is TRBV7-3, the J call TRBJ2-1; 8 bases are a match to TRBD1. V lost 1 base to trimming and J lost 8 bases; unmatched junction nucleotides: 4. This CDR3 comprises 14 residues. Germline V CDR1 and CDR2: SGHTA, FQGTGA. This CDR3 is CASSLIQGADEQFF. The DNA of the CDR3 is TGTGCCAGCAGCTTAATTCAGGGGGCCGATGAGCAGTTCTTC.

This clonotype was seen a few times. V usage is TRBV6-5 and J usage is TRBJ1-1, with D unclear. Germline V gene data show CDR1 as MNHEY and CDR2 as SVGAGI. CDR3 length: 14 amino acids. With 2 bases removed from V and 0 bases from J, the gap between germline ends came to 7 bases. In nucleotides, the CDR3 is TGTGCCAGCAGTTACAGGATCATGAACACTGAAGCTTTCTTT. It codes for CASSYRIMNTEAFF.

V usage is TRBV7-3 and J usage is TRBJ2-5; 11 bases map to TRBD2. Germline loops: CDR1 SGHTA, CDR2 FQGTGA. The CDR3 runs to 15 residues. J lost 1 base, V lost 3 bases, and 1 base had no gene match. The chain's CDR3 is CASSLTSGAQETQYF. The CDR3 region has the DNA TGTGCCAGCAGCTTGACTAGCGGGGCCCAAGAGACCCAGTACTTC.

This clonotype was seen a handful of times. The chain employs TRBV29-1 and TRBJ2-3, with 8 bases fitting TRBD1. With V trimmed by 6 bases and J by 4 bases, 3 bases remained unmatched. The CDR3 sequence is 12 residues long. The germline CDR1 and CDR2 sequences are SQVTM and ANQGSEA. The CDR3 loop reads CSVGQGADTQYF. The CDR3 DNA follows: TGCAGCGTCGGACAGGGCGCAGATACGCAGTATTTT.

V and J are TRBV5-5 and TRBJ2-5; 9 bases align to TRBD2. The CDR3 is made up of 18 amino acids. CDR1 SGHKS and CDR2 YYEKEE come from the germline V gene (reference sequence). V dropped 2 bases and J dropped 5; count of bases not matched to a gene: 16. In DNA, the CDR3 is TGTGCCAGCAGCTTTTTTCTGGGGAGTAGCGGGAGTATCGAGACCCAGTACTTC. This encodes CASSFFLGSSGSIETQYF.

This clonotype has at least ten counts. The genes are TRBV7-2 and TRBJ2-7; TRBD1 matches 7 bases. V shed 5 bases, J shed 3 bases, and the junction held 10 bases outside the gene matches. Germline loops: CDR1 SGHTA, CDR2 FQGNSA. The CDR3 runs to 15 residues. CDR3 in DNA: TGTGCCAGCAGCCACCCCGGGACAGCGATCTACGAGCAGTACTTC. It codes for CASSHPGTAIYEQYF.

This clonotype appeared many times. The chain is built from TRBV12-3 or TRBV12-4 and TRBJ2-3; 9 bases are shared with TRBD1. Trimming removed 5 bases from V and 5 bases from J; junction bases left unmatched: 11. This CDR3 comprises 16 residues. CDR3 sequence reads: CASSPGSGQGIDTQYF. The CDR3 nucleotides read TGTGCCAGCAGTCCGGGGTCGGGACAGGGAATAGATACGCAGTATTTT.

This clonotype has ten or more counts. The chain combines TRBV29-1 with TRBJ2-5; D call uncertain. Trimming took off 5 bases at V and 1 base at J, with 8 bases between the two ends. CDR3 size: 12 residues. CDR1 is SQVTM, CDR2 ANQGSEA, per germline. The CDR3 sequence: CSVLLSQETQYF. CDR3 DNA: TGCAGCGTTCTACTGAGCCAAGAGACCCAGTACTTC.

This clonotype was detected only a few times. The chain joins TRBV5-1 to TRBJ2-6; D may be TRBD2 (5 bases). There are 14 residues in the CDR3. V lost 7 bases and J 0 bases, leaving 8 bases between the germline ends. Germline V gene lookup returns CDR1 SGHRS and CDR2 YFSETQ. The CDR3: CASSTSSGANVLTF. The CDR3 DNA reads as TGCGCCAGCTCAACTAGCTCTGGGGCCAACGTCCTGACTTTC.

J is TRBJ2-7 and V is TRBV5-1, with D uncertain. Trimming took off 4 bases at V and 2 bases at J, with 16 bases between the two ends. This CDR3 spans 15 amino acids. CDR1 is SGHRS, CDR2 YFSETQ, per germline. DNA for the CDR3: TGCGCCAGCAGCGTGATGGGTGGAACGACCTACGAGCAGTACTTC. Translation: CASSVMGGTTYEQYF.

This clonotype was seen repeatedly, ten times or more. The chain has TRBV7-2 and TRBJ1-4; D not resolved. The CDR3 consists of 14 residues. CDR1 and CDR2 (germline): SGHTA, FQGNSA. The V gene lost 2 bases and the J gene lost 2 bases, with 6 bases spanning the gap. CDR3 amino acids: CASSLLNTNEKLFF. The CDR3, as DNA: TGTGCCAGCAGCTTATTGAACACTAATGAAAAACTGTTTTTT.